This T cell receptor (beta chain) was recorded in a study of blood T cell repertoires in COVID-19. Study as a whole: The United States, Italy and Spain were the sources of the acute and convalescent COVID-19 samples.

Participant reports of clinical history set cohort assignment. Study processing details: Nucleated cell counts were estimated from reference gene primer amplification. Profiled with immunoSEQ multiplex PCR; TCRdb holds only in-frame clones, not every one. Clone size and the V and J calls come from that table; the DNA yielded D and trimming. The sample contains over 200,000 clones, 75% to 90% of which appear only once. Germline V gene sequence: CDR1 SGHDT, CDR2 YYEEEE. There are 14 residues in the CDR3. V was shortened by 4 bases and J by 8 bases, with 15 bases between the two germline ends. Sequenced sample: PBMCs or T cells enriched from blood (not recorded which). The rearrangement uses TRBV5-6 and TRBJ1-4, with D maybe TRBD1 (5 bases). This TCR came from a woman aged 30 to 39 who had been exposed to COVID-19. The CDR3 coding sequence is TGTGCCAGCAGCCGGACGCAGGGAGGGGAAAAACTGTTTTTT. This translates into CASSRTQGGEKLFF. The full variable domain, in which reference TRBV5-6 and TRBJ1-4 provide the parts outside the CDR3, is DAGVTQSPTHLIKTRGQQVTLRCSPKSGHDTVSWYQQALGQGPQFIFQYYEEEERQRGNFPDRFSGHQFPNYSSELNVNALLLGDSALYLCASSRTQGGEKLFFGSGTQLSVL.